This T cell receptor beta chain was retrieved from a study of OX40 agonist ivuxolimab in advanced cancers. Study background: The study treated patients with ivuxolimab, an agonistic anti-OX40 (CD134) antibody. Partial responses occurred in three patients (one hepatocellular carcinoma, two cutaneous melanoma).

Study-wide points: The study observed clonal expansion of CD4+ and CD8+ blood T cells by week 6 at 0.1 to 3.0 mg/kg. More expanded clones were seen, on average, in CD8+ T cells than in CD4+.

The data were produced by immunoSEQ multiplex PCR, yet TCRdb's version contains in-frame clones alone and is incomplete. The sample yields around 21,000 clones, more than 80% seen once. This clone was counted a single time. Its antigen is currently unknown. Trimming stripped 0 bases from V and 7 bases from J, with 4 bases between. CDR1 LGHNA and CDR2 YNFKEQ come from the germline V gene. The CDR3 has 11 residues. The chain uses TRBV4-2 and TRBJ2-7; D call uncertain. The TCR sequence derives from an adult with an advanced solid tumor such as melanoma, head and neck, liver or kidney cancer. This material consisted of CD4+ or CD8+ T cells sorted from blood, taken in a trial of the OX40 agonist ivuxolimab. The CDR3 spells CASSQDLEQYF. CDR3 nucleotides: TGTGCCAGCAGCCAAGATCTAGAGCAGTACTTC.